These T cell receptor beta chains were read from a single sample in a study of blood T cell repertoires in COVID-19. Profiled with immunoSEQ multiplex PCR; TCRdb holds only in-frame clones, not every one. The sample holds around 21,000 clones; around 82% are singletons and the top ten take roughly 3.2%. The sample taken for sequencing was peripheral blood. These receptor sequences come from a man between 40 and 49 years old with acute or convalescent COVID-19. The CDR3 runs from the conserved cysteine through the conserved F or W. The order of the fields is CDR3 length, D gene, J gene, V gene, clone size, CDR3 DNA, CDR3 protein. A D gene is named only where the DNA matches it firmly. Clone size is not always given. Where it is, it says once, few, many or a class for expanded clones.

>15|NA|TRBJ2-7|TRBV5-1|NA
TGCGCCAGCAGCTTGAGTCTAACTGTCGGTTACGAGCAGTACTTC
CASSLSLTVGYEQYF
>13|TRBD2|TRBJ2-1|TRBV29-1|NA
TGCAGCGTTGCTAGCGGGGGGTACAATGAGCAGTTCTTC
CSVASGGYNEQFF
>14|TRBD1|TRBJ1-3|TRBV2|once
TGTGCCACCCGACAGGGCTACCCTGGAAACACCATATATTTT
CATRQGYPGNTIYF
>15|TRBD1|TRBJ1-1|TRBV19|NA
TGTGCCAGTAGTATTAGGACAGGTCAAAACACTGAAGCTTTCTTT
CASSIRTGQNTEAFF
>16|NA|TRBJ2-2|TRBV4-3|NA
TGCGCCAGCAGCCAAGAAGTGGCGGCGAGCACCGGGGAGCTGTTTTTT
CASSQEVAASTGELFF
>11|NA|TRBJ2-7|TRBV6-9|NA
TGTGCCAGCAGTGGACACTACGAGCAGTACTTC
CASSGHYEQYF
>14|TRBD1|TRBJ2-1|TRBV11-3|NA
TGTGCCAGCAGCTTCCAGGGGGCCGTCAATGAGCAGTTCTTC
CASSFQGAVNEQFF
>14|NA|TRBJ1-5|TRBV2|NA
TGTGCCAGCAGTACACAGGGAAAGGAGAAGCCCCAGCATTTT
CASSTQGKEKPQHF
>14|TRBD1|TRBJ2-5|TRBV20-1|NA
TGCAGTGCTAGTGTTCGCGGGACAGGGGCGACCCAGTACTTC
CSASVRGTGATQYF
>16|NA|TRBJ1-3|TRBV5-1|NA
TGCGCCAGCAGCTTGGCCGCAAGTTTGGCCGGAAACACCATATATTTT
CASSLAASLAGNTIYF
>15|TRBD1|TRBJ2-5|TRBV5-6|NA
TGTGCCAGCAGCATCGGACAGGGGGGGAAAGAGACCCAGTACTTC
CASSIGQGGKETQYF
>15|NA|TRBJ1-1|TRBV14|NA
TGTGCCAGCAGCCAAGGGACAGTGATGAACACTGAAGCTTTCTTT
CASSQGTVMNTEAFF
>13|NA|TRBJ1-2|TRBV12-3/TRBV12-4|NA
TGTGCCAGCAGTTTAAGAGGGATTGGCGGCTACACCTTC
CASSLRGIGGYTF
>15|TRBD1|TRBJ1-2|TRBV5-1|NA
TGCGCCAGCAGCTTGGAAGGACAGGGGGCCGTTGGCTACACCTTC
CASSLEGQGAVGYTF
>15|TRBD2|TRBJ2-5|TRBV5-5|NA
TGTGCCAGCAGCAGGCGGGGGGGTGGGTCAGAGACCCAGTACTTC
CASSRRGGGSETQYF
>15|NA|TRBJ1-5|TRBV6-2/TRBV6-3|NA
TGTGCCAGCAGTTCGGCCATCAGGGGCAATCAGCCCCAGCATTTT
CASSSAIRGNQPQHF
>15|TRBD1|TRBJ2-7|TRBV19|NA
TGTGCCAGTAGTATACGGCAGGGGGTCAATGGGGAGCAGTACTTC
CASSIRQGVNGEQYF